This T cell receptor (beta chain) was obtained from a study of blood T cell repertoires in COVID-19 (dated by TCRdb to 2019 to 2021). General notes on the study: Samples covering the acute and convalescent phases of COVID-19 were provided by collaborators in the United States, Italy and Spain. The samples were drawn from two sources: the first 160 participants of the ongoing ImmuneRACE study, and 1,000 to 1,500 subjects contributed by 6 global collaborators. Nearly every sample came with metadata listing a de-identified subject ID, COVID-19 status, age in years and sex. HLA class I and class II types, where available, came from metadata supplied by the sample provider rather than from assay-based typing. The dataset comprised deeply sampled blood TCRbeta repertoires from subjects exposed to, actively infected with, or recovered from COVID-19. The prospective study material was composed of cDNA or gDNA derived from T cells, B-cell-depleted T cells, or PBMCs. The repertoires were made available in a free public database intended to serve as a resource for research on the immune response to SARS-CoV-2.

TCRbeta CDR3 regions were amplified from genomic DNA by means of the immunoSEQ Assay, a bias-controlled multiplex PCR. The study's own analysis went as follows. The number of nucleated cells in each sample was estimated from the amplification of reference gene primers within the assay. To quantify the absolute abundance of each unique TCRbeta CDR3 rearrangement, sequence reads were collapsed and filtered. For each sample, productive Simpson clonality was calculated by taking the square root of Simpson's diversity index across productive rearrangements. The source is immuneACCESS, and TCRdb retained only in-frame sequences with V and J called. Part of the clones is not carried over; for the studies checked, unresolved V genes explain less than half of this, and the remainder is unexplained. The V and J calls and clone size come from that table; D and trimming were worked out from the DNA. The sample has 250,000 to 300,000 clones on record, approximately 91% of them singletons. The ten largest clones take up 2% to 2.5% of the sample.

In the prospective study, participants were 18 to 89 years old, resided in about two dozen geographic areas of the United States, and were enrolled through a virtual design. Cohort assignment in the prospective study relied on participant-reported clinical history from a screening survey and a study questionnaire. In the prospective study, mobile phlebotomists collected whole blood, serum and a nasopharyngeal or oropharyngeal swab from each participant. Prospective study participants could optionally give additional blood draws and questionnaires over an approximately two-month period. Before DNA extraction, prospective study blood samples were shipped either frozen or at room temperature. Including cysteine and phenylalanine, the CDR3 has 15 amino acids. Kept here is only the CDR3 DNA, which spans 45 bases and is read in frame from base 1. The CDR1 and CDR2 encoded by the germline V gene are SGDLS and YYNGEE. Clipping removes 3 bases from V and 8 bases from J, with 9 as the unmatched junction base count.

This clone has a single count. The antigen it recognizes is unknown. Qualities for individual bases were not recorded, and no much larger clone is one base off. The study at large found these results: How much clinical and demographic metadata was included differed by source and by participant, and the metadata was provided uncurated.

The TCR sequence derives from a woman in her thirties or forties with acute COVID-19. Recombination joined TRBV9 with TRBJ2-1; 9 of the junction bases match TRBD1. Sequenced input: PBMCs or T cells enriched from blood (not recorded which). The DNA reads TGTGCCAGCAGCGAGCCGGGACAGGGTTATGATGAGCAGTTCTTC. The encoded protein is CASSEPGQGYDEQFF.